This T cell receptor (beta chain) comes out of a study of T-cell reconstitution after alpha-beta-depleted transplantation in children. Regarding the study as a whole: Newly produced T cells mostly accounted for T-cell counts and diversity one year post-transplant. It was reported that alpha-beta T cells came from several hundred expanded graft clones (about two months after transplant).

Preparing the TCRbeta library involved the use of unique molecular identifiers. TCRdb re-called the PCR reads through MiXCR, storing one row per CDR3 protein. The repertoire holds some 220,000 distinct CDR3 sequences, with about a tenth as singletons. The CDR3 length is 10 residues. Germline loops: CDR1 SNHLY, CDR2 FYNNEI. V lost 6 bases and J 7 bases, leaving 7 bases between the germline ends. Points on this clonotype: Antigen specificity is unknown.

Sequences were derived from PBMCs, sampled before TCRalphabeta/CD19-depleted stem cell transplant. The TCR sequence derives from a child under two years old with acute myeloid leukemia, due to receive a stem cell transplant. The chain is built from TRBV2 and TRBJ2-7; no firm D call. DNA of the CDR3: TGTGCCAGCAGACAAGAAGAGCAGTACTTC. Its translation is CASRQEEQYF.